The clone carrying this T cell receptor beta chain was counted once. This entry belongs to a study of blood T cell repertoires in COVID-19. Per the germline V gene, CDR1 is MDHEN and CDR2 is SYDVKM. The trim removed 6 bases at V and 4 bases at J, leaving 2 bases unmatched. The CDR3 has 14 amino acids. Some clones are missing from TCRdb's copy, which holds only in-frame ones; the method was immunoSEQ multiplex PCR. The data show around 260,000 clones, with 80% to 90% seen just once and about 0.8% held by the top ten. V and J are TRBV28 and TRBJ2-1, with 11 bases aligning to TRBD2. What was sequenced was peripheral blood. The receptor was isolated from a man aged 25-45 years with acute or convalescent COVID-19. The CDR3: CASRTSGIYNEQFF. The CDR3 DNA is TGTGCCAGCAGGACTAGCGGGATTTACAATGAGCAGTTCTTC.